One sample yielded the 26 T cell receptor beta chains listed below, sequenced in a study of PD-L1 blockade in urothelial cancer. The time point is: pretreatment peripheral blood. The table came from immunoSEQ multiplex PCR; TCRdb's copy has only in-frame clones and leaves some out. The sample has about 87,000 clones; over 80% are singletons. The sample consisted of PBMCs, taken around atezolizumab (anti-PD-L1) treatment. These receptors were collected from a man in his 60s with urothelial cancer.

V gene TRBV5-1 combines with J gene TRBJ2-1, with 8 bases aligning to TRBD2. CDR1 SGHRS and CDR2 YFSETQ come from the germline V gene. V lost 0 bases to trimming and J lost 0 bases; unmatched junction nucleotides: 5. CDR3 length: 17 residues. In DNA form, the CDR3 reads TGCGCCAGCAGCTTGGGTCTGCGGGAGGACTCCTACAATGAGCAGTTCTTC. Translating gives CASSLGLREDSYNEQFF. Together with reference TRBV5-1 and TRBJ2-1, the CDR3 gives the full variable domain: KAGVTQTPRYLIKTRGQQVTLSCSPISGHRSVSWYQQTPGQGLQFLFEYFSETQRNKGNFPGRFSGRQFSNSRSEMNVSTLELGDSALYLCASSLGLREDSYNEQFFGPGTRLTVL.

This clone was counted a few times. The chain couples TRBV7-9 to TRBJ1-2, with TRBD1 identical over 8 bases. The CDR3 has 13 residues. From germline, CDR1 is SEHNR and CDR2 FQNEAQ (reference sequence). V was clipped by 0 bases and J by 7 bases; unmatched bases: 1. The CDR3 protein is CASSLADRGGYTF. CDR3 in DNA: TGTGCCAGCAGCTTAGCCGACAGGGGTGGCTACACCTTC.

This chain uses TRBV4-2 with TRBJ2-3; 11 bases align to TRBD2. V was clipped by 8 bases and J by 6 bases; unmatched bases: 13. The germline V gene has CDR1 LGHNA and CDR2 YNFKEQ. The CDR3 is 16 amino acids. DNA for the CDR3: TGTGCCAGCGGACCCGGGACTAGCGGATCTAGGGATACGCAGTATTTT. Protein sequence: CASGPGTSGSRDTQYF.

This clone has a single count. The V call is TRBV5-6, the J call TRBJ2-7, with 11 bases fitting TRBD2. V shed 4 bases and J 3 bases; nucleotides not matched to a gene: 9. Germline CDR1 SGHDT, CDR2 YYEEEE. The CDR3 loop spans 16 amino acids. The CDR3 sequence is CASSLTSGMAIYEQYF. The DNA of the CDR3 is TGTGCCAGCAGCCTGACTAGCGGGATGGCAATCTACGAGCAGTACTTC.

This rearrangement joins TRBV30 to TRBJ2-5, with 8 nucleotides matching TRBD1. J was trimmed by 4 bases and V by 1 base; bases with no gene match: 5. The CDR3 runs to 14 residues. CDR1 is GTSNPN, CDR2 SVGIG, per germline (reference sequence). CDR3 loop: CAWSGTGIRETQYF. The CDR3 region has the DNA TGTGCCTGGAGTGGGACAGGGATTAGAGAGACCCAGTACTTC. The whole variable domain, filled in from reference TRBV30 and TRBJ2-5, reads SQTIHQWPATLVQPVGSPLSLECTVEGTSNPNLYWYRQAAGRGLQLLFYSVGIGQISSEVPQNLSASRPQDRQFILSSKKLLLSDSGFYLCAWSGTGIRETQYFGPGTRLLVL.

This clone was counted a few times. V usage is TRBV5-4 and J usage is TRBJ2-5, with 10 positions matching TRBD2. The CDR3 has 17 amino acids. V trimming: 2 bases; J trimming: 5 bases; junction bases outside the gene matches: 12. Germline V gene data show CDR1 as SGHNT and CDR2 as YYREEE (reference sequence). In nucleotides, the CDR3 is TGTGCCAGCAGCTTTGGGCTAAGCGGGGGGGCGCGGGAGACCCAGTACTTC. Protein sequence: CASSFGLSGGARETQYF.

V gene TRBV19 combines with J gene TRBJ1-4; D is unresolved. Germline CDR1 and CDR2: LNHDA and SQIVND (reference sequence). The V end lost 6 bases, the J end lost 3 bases, and 14 bases lay between the germline ends. The CDR3 is made up of 15 amino acids. The CDR3 region has the DNA TGTGCCAGTAGCGCTCGTGGAGGCGCTAATGAAAAACTGTTTTTT. The encoded protein is CASSARGGANEKLFF.

This chain joins TRBV19 and TRBJ2-7; D is ambiguous. Trimming left V 4 bases short and J 0 bases short, with 10 bases between. The germline CDR1 and CDR2 sequences are LNHDA and SQIVND (reference sequence). This CDR3 is 14 amino acids long. The CDR3 region is CASSRTLSSYEQYF. As DNA, the CDR3 is TGTGCCAGTAGTAGAACCTTGAGCTCCTACGAGCAGTACTTC.

This chain connects TRBV6-5 to TRBJ1-5; 8 bases match TRBD1. CDR1 is MNHEY, CDR2 SVGAGI, per germline. The V gene end was trimmed by 6 bases and the J gene end by 5 bases; junction bases not matched to a gene: 3. The CDR3 spans 13 residues. CDR3 residues: CASRPGQDQPQHF. CDR3 coding DNA: TGTGCCAGCAGACCGGGACAGGATCAGCCCCAGCATTTT.

The CDR3 DNA follows: TGCGCCAGCAGCTTCGGGACTAGCGGGGCAGGGGACCAAGAGACCCAGTACTTC. Residues: CASSFGTSGAGDQETQYF. This rearrangement joins TRBV5-1 to TRBJ2-5; the match to TRBD2 covers 13 bases. Germline trimming cut 2 bases from V and 0 bases from J; bases unmatched to any gene: 7. Germline CDR1 SGHRS, CDR2 YFSETQ. This CDR3 is built from 18 residues.

The rearrangement links TRBV6-1 to TRBJ1-2, with unresolved D. Germline V CDR1 and CDR2: MNHNS, SASEGT. This CDR3 contains 10 residues. Trimming left V 5 bases short and J 7 bases short, with 5 bases between. The CDR3 bases are TGTGCCAGCAGTTACGGTGGCTACACCTTC. It yields the protein CASSYGGYTF.

CDR3 in DNA: TGTGCCAGCTCAACCTCAGGAGGGAACACTGAAGCTTTCTTT. Translated: CASSTSGGNTEAFF. V usage is TRBV18 and J usage is TRBJ1-1, with unresolved D. V lost 5 bases and J 1 base, leaving 11 bases between the germline ends. The CDR3 covers 14 residues. CDR1 is KGHSH, CDR2 LQKENI, per germline.

Turning to this clone: In the same sample, other DNA sequences code for this CDR3. J is TRBJ2-7 and V is TRBV30; the match to TRBD2 covers 12 bases. The ends lost 2 bases at V and 2 bases at J; junction bases unmatched: 10. This CDR3 is 17 amino acids long. Germline V gives CDR1 GTSNPN, CDR2 SVGIG (reference sequence). CDR3 region: CAWSPVGLAGIPYEQYF. In DNA, the CDR3 is TGTGCCTGGAGTCCAGTCGGACTAGCGGGGATCCCCTACGAGCAGTACTTC.

CDR3 region: CASSRNGAGNQPQHF. Written as DNA, the CDR3 is TGCGCCAGCAGCCGCAATGGGGCGGGCAATCAGCCCCAGCATTTT. The V and J genes are TRBV4-3 and TRBJ1-5; perhaps TRBD1 as D (5 bases). Trimming removed 4 bases at V and 2 bases at J, with 12 bases between. The CDR3 has 15 amino acids. The germline V gene has CDR1 LGHNA and CDR2 YSLEER.

This rearrangement joins TRBV5-1 to TRBJ1-5; 9 bases match TRBD1. This CDR3 is built from 13 residues. Germline CDR1 reads SGHRS; CDR2 reads YFSETQ. Trimming took 8 bases from V and 9 from J; bases not matched to a gene: 9. Here the CDR3 reads CARLTGGPGPQHF. The CDR3 bases are TGCGCCAGACTAACAGGGGGCCCAGGGCCCCAGCATTTT. Variable domain in full (rest from reference TRBV5-1 and TRBJ1-5): KAGVTQTPRYLIKTRGQQVTLSCSPISGHRSVSWYQQTPGQGLQFLFEYFSETQRNKGNFPGRFSGRQFSNSRSEMNVSTLELGDSALYLCARLTGGPGPQHFGDGTRLSIL.

The V gene is TRBV21-1, the J gene TRBJ2-1; the table assigns TRBD1, which was not confirmed against the DNA. TRBV21-1 is flagged as a pseudogene. This CDR3 has 18 amino acids. The CDR3 spells CASSLPGQGVLSLNEQFF. The CDR3 coding sequence is TGTGCCAGCAGCTTACCGGGACAGGGGGTACTCTCTCTCAATGAGCAGTTCTTC.

The chain has TRBV28 and TRBJ2-1; TRBD1 matches 7 bases. There are 13 residues in the CDR3. The germline gives CDR1 MDHEN, CDR2 SYDVKM. J was trimmed by 0 bases and V by 8 bases; bases with no gene match: 1. In nucleotides, the CDR3 is TGTGCCAGCTACAGGGGCTCCTACAATGAGCAGTTCTTC. It encodes CASYRGSYNEQFF.

The chain joins TRBV25-1 to TRBJ2-5; 9 nucleotides match TRBD2. Germline CDR1 MGHDK, CDR2 SYGVNS. V lost 6 bases, J lost 0 bases, and 8 bases stayed unmatched. The CDR3 extends over 16 amino acids. The CDR3 nucleotides read TGTGCCAGCAGCTTAGCGGGAGTGGGGTACCAAGAGACCCAGTACTTC. Residues: CASSLAGVGYQETQYF.

The CDR3 DNA sequence: TGCGCCAGCAGCTTGGTGGGCACATTTTCCTCCTACAATGAGCAGTTCTTC. Translation gives CASSLVGTFSSYNEQFF. The V and J genes are TRBV5-1 and TRBJ2-1; D is unresolved. Germline V gives CDR1 SGHRS, CDR2 YFSETQ. Trimming stripped 0 bases from V and 0 bases from J, with 13 bases between. CDR3 length: 17 residues.

The CDR3 DNA is TGTGCCACCAGCGCCCGGGACAGGGGGCGCGGTCAGCCCCAGCATTTT. Protein: CATSARDRGRGQPQHF. This rearrangement joins TRBV15 to TRBJ1-5, with 12 bases lining up with TRBD1. With 5 bases clipped from V and 6 bases from J, the junction kept 8 bases outside the gene matches. In germline, CDR1 is LNHNV, CDR2 YYDKDF (reference sequence). The CDR3 length is 16 residues.

The chain links TRBV19 to TRBJ2-6; the match to TRBD1 covers 9 bases. This CDR3 contains 17 residues. CDR1 LNHDA and CDR2 SQIVND come from the germline V gene (reference sequence). The J segment lost 2 bases and the V segment lost 5 bases, leaving 7 bases of the junction unmatched. CDR3 protein: CASSPGTGSAGANVLTF. CDR3 coding DNA: TGTGCCAGTAGTCCTGGGACAGGGAGCGCTGGGGCCAACGTCCTGACTTTC.

The table lists this clone with a count of one. The chain recombines TRBV7-9 with TRBJ2-7; tentatively, D is TRBD2 (7 bases). This CDR3 region has 13 residues. Germline V gives CDR1 SEHNR, CDR2 FQNEAQ (reference sequence). Trimming took off 5 bases at V and 6 bases at J, with 14 bases between the two ends. CDR3 DNA sequence: TGTGCCAGCAGCGGTACAGGGAGGGGCGAGCAGTACTTC. It encodes CASSGTGRGEQYF.

The gene calls are TRBV5-1 and TRBJ2-3; TRBD2 matches at 7 bases. The CDR3 has 13 amino acids. CDR1 is SGHRS and CDR2 is YFSETQ in the germline V gene. V lost 4 bases and J lost 3; bases outside the gene matches: 2. CDR3 sequence (DNA): TGCGCCAGCAGCCGGGGGGAGACAGATACGCAGTATTTT. Translation: CASSRGETDTQYF.

As DNA, the CDR3 is TGTGCCAGCAGCCCGCGGCAGGGGCCCACCTACGAGCAGTACTTC. Amino acid sequence: CASSPRQGPTYEQYF. This chain joins TRBV11-2 and TRBJ2-7; D might be TRBD1 (6 bases). Germline CDR1 and CDR2: SGHAT and FQNNGV. The CDR3 totals 15 residues. The V and J ends lost 5 bases and 2 bases respectively, with 16 bases between them. The full variable domain, with the rest looked up from reference TRBV11-2 and TRBJ2-7, is EAGVAQSPRYKIIEKRQSVAFWCNPISGHATLYWYQQILGQGPKLLIQFQNNGVVDDSQLPKDRFSAERLKGVDSTLKIQPAKLEDSAVYLCASSPRQGPTYEQYFGPGTRLTVT.

About this clone: The sample has other DNA sequences that encode this CDR3 too. This sequence joins TRBV27 and TRBJ2-7; D is unclear. The CDR3 runs 13 residues. Trimming cost V 6 bases and J 0 bases, with 9 bases left between them. Germline CDR1 and CDR2: MNHEY and SMNVEV (reference sequence). CDR3 nucleotides: TGTGCCAGCAGCTTTAGGAGCTCCTACGAGCAGTACTTC. Its translation: CASSFRSSYEQYF.

The V gene is TRBV6-5, the J gene TRBJ2-7; TRBD2 matches 7 bases. V trimming: 6 bases; J trimming: 1 base; junction bases outside the gene matches: 9. CDR3 length equals 15 residues. Germline values: CDR1 MNHEY, CDR2 SVGAGI. In DNA, the CDR3 is TGTGCCAGCAGCTACCAGCGGGGCGGGTCCTACGAGCAGTACTTC. Translation: CASSYQRGGSYEQYF.